This T cell receptor beta chain stems from a study of blood T cell repertoires in COVID-19. The overall study: T cells, B-cell-depleted T cells, or PBMCs supplied cDNA or gDNA.

Participants' own reports of clinical history determined their cohort assignment. Source study methods: Using reference gene primer amplification, nucleated cell counts were estimated. Sequencing used immunoSEQ multiplex PCR; TCRdb keeps in-frame clones, though not all of them. V, J and clone size derive from that table, while D and trimming were established from the DNA sequence. The repertoire holds 350,000 to 400,000 clones, with about nine tenths as singletons. Deletions cut 4 bases from V and 1 base from J, with 14 bases between. Germline V gives CDR1 SGHDT, CDR2 YYEEEE. This CDR3 has 15 amino acids.

This receptor was identified in a woman aged 40 to 50 who had been exposed to COVID-19. Material: PBMCs or T cells enriched from blood (not recorded which). The chain couples TRBV5-6 to TRBJ1-1; tentative D call: TRBD1 (5 bases). CDR3 nucleotide sequence: TGTGCCAGCAGCCCACATGGGGGGAAGAACACTGAAGCTTTCTTT. Protein: CASSPHGGKNTEAFF. Complete variable domain (other parts from reference TRBV5-6 and TRBJ1-1): DAGVTQSPTHLIKTRGQQVTLRCSPKSGHDTVSWYQQALGQGPQFIFQYYEEEERQRGNFPDRFSGHQFPNYSSELNVNALLLGDSALYLCASSPHGGKNTEAFFGQGTRLTVV.